This entry describes one T cell receptor (beta chain). The data derive from a study of radiotherapy plus CTLA-4 blockade in lung cancer. Across the whole study: Objective responses emerged in roughly 20% of patients, and roughly 30% attained disease control.

Assay: immunoSEQ multiplex PCR; the TCRdb copy retains only in-frame clones and omits some. The table has about 55,000 clones, almost 85% seen once. The CDR3 totals 14 residues. With V trimmed by 7 bases and J by 8 bases, 8 bases remained unmatched. Germline CDR1 MNHEY, CDR2 SMNVEV (reference sequence). The chain combines TRBV27 with TRBJ2-1, with TRBD1 matching over 10 bases. The specimen was peripheral blood, collected from a patient treated with radiotherapy plus ipilimumab. This TCR came from a human donor with non-small cell lung cancer whose response to radiotherapy plus ipilimumab could not be evaluated. CDR3 amino acids: CASTGQGGFDEQFF. The CDR3 nucleotides read TGTGCCAGCACCGGACAGGGGGGATTTGATGAGCAGTTCTTC.